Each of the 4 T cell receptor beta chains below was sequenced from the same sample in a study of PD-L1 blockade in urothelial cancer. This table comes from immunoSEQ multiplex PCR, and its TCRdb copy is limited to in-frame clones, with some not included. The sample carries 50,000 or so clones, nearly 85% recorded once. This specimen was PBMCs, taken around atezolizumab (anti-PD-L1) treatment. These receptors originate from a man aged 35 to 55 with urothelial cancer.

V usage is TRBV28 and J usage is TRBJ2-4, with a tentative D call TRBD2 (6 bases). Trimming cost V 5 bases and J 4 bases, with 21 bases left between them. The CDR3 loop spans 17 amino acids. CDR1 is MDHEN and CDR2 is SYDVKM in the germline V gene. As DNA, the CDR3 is TGTGCCAGCAGTCTATTCGGCCGTTCACGGGAGAAAAACATTCAGTACTTC. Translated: CASSLFGRSREKNIQYF. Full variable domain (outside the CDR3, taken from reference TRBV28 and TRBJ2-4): DVKVTQSSRYLVKRTGEKVFLECVQDMDHENMFWYRQDPGLGLRLIYFSYDVKMKEKGDIPEGYSVSREKKERFSLILESASTNQTSMYLCASSLFGRSREKNIQYFGAGTRLSVL.

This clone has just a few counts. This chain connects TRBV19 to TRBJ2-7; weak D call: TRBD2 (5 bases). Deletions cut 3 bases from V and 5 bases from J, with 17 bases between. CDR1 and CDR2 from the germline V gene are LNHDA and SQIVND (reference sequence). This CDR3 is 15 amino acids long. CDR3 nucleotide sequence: TGTGCCAGTAGTATGCCCGGCGACGGGGTCGACGAGCAGTACTTC. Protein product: CASSMPGDGVDEQYF.

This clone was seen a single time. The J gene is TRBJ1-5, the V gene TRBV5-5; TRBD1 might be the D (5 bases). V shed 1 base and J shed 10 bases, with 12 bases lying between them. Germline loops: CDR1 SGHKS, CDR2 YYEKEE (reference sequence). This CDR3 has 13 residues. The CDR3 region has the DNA TGTGCCAGCAGCTTGTCCCGGGGGTCCCCCCAGCATTTT. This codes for CASSLSRGSPQHF.

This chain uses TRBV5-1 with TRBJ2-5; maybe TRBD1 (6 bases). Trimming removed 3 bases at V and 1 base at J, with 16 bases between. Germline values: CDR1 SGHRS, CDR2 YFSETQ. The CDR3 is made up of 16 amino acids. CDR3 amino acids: CASSSAGDRSQETQYF. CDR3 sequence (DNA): TGCGCCAGCAGCTCCGCGGGTGACAGGTCCCAAGAGACCCAGTACTTC.